Shown below are 22 T cell receptor beta chains from a single sample sequenced in a study of T cell changes during pregnancy in multiple sclerosis. The protocol was immunoSEQ multiplex PCR, while the TCRdb copy is restricted to in-frame clones and leaves out a portion. Counted here are nearly 50,000 clones, about 93% occurring once; the ten biggest clones make up 0.4% to 0.55%. This specimen consisted of CD4+ T cells from peripheral blood mononuclear cells, obtained in the first trimester of pregnancy. The receptors derive from a female donor with multiple sclerosis, enrolled in a pregnancy study.

V and J are TRBV5-6 and TRBJ2-3; TRBD1 might be the D (5 bases). The V gene lost 5 bases and the J gene lost 5 bases, with 15 bases spanning the gap. Germline CDR1 is SGHDT and CDR2 is YYEEEE. This CDR3 comprises 14 residues. In DNA form, the CDR3 reads TGTGCCAGCAGTCCAAACCAGGGTGGAGATACGCAGTATTTT. It specifies CASSPNQGGDTQYF.

The chain uses TRBV5-1 and TRBJ2-1; no reliable D call. This CDR3 is built from 16 residues. Trimming took 0 bases from V and 0 from J, leaving 10 bases between them. Germline V gene lookup returns CDR1 SGHRS and CDR2 YFSETQ. The CDR3 loop is CASSLALSVSYNEQFF. Here the CDR3 DNA reads TGCGCCAGCAGCTTGGCCTTGTCAGTCTCCTACAATGAGCAGTTCTTC.

V is TRBV9 and J is TRBJ2-3; 9 nucleotides match TRBD2. CDR1 is SGDLS, CDR2 YYNGEE, per germline. Trimming removed 1 base from V and 5 bases from J; junction bases left unmatched: 8. This CDR3 spans 16 amino acids. CDR3 nucleotides: TGTGCCAGCAGCGTAACCAGCGGGGGGCTCGGAGATACGCAGTATTTT. Its translation is CASSVTSGGLGDTQYF.

The V and J genes are TRBV27 and TRBJ1-5; possible D gene TRBD1, 5 bases. Germline values: CDR1 MNHEY, CDR2 SMNVEV (reference sequence). The CDR3 spans 13 residues. Deletions cut 10 bases from V and 4 bases from J, with 14 bases between. The CDR3 DNA sequence: TGTGCCACAGGAGGGGCCCTAAATCAGCCCCAGCATTTT. Translating gives CATGGALNQPQHF.

About this clone itself: One end of the junction varies from germline; a read error may be responsible. The V and J genes are TRBV19 and TRBJ1-5, with D hard to call. Germline lookup yields CDR1 LNHDA and CDR2 SQIVND (reference sequence). The CDR3 has 15 amino acids. CDR3 bases: TGTGCAAGTAAATCCCCCGTGGGAGGCAATCAGCCCCAGCATTTT. This sequence encodes CASKSPVGGNQPQHF.

This clone has only one observation. The CDR3 here is CASSHRDRENYGYTF. The CDR3 nucleotides are TGTGCCAGCAGCCATAGGGACAGGGAGAACTATGGCTACACCTTC. V usage is TRBV7-8 and J usage is TRBJ1-2; TRBD1 aligns across 9 bases. The J segment lost 2 bases and the V segment lost 5 bases, leaving 6 bases of the junction unmatched. The germline CDR1 and CDR2 sequences are SGHVS and FQNEAQ. The CDR3 is 15 amino acids.

The chain recombines TRBV9 with TRBJ2-3; tentatively, D is TRBD2 (6 bases). From germline, CDR1 is SGDLS and CDR2 YYNGEE. CDR3 length: 14 amino acids. Trimming left V 2 bases short and J 3 bases short, with 10 bases between. DNA for the CDR3: TGTGCCAGCAGCGTTGAGGGGAGGACAGATACGCAGTATTTT. Its protein is CASSVEGRTDTQYF.

The rearrangement links TRBV7-2 to TRBJ1-1; D gene unclear. CDR1 is SGHTA and CDR2 is FQGNSA in the germline V gene. V dropped 3 bases and J dropped 1 base, with 9 bases sitting between them. This CDR3 spans 14 amino acids. CDR3 nucleotide sequence: TGTGCCAGCAGCTTCCACAGAAGGAACACTGAAGCTTTCTTT. Its protein is CASSFHRRNTEAFF.

V and J are TRBV5-1 and TRBJ2-2; maybe TRBD1 (6 bases). CDR3 size: 14 residues. CDR1 and CDR2 from the germline V gene are SGHRS and YFSETQ. Trimming took off 7 bases at V and 4 bases at J, with 14 bases between the two ends. The DNA for the CDR3 is TGCGCCAGCGGGTCAGGGGATGTCACCGGGGAGCTGTTTTTT. Translating it yields CASGSGDVTGELFF.

The chain links TRBV4-1 to TRBJ1-1, with D perhaps matching TRBD1 (5 bases). The CDR3 spans 15 residues. The V gene lost 7 bases and the J gene lost 5 bases, with 20 bases spanning the gap. Looked up from germline, CDR1 is MGHRA and CDR2 is YSYEKL. Here the CDR3 DNA reads TGCGCCAGCACCACGGGGGACTTGAAAGGGACTGAAGCTTTCTTT. As protein: CASTTGDLKGTEAFF.

The genes are TRBV5-4 and TRBJ2-3; tentatively, D is TRBD1 (5 bases). Trimming removed 0 bases at V and 5 bases at J, with 13 bases between. Looked up from germline, CDR1 is SGHNT and CDR2 is YYREEE (reference sequence). The CDR3 covers 15 residues. In DNA form, the CDR3 reads TGTGCCAGCAGCTTGGTGGGCAGGGATGAAGATACGCAGTATTTT. As protein: CASSLVGRDEDTQYF.

The genes are TRBV5-5 and TRBJ1-1; a possible D gene is TRBD1 (5 bases). The CDR3 totals 16 residues. V shed 1 base and J shed 2 bases, with 15 bases lying between them. Germline values: CDR1 SGHKS, CDR2 YYEKEE (reference sequence). The CDR3 DNA follows: TGTGCCAGCAGCTTGTTTTCTGGGGCTATAAACACTGAAGCTTTCTTT. Protein sequence: CASSLFSGAINTEAFF.

The rearrangement joins TRBV7-2 to TRBJ1-4, with 10 bases identical to TRBD1. V trimming: 4 bases; J trimming: 8 bases; junction bases outside the gene matches: 7. CDR1 and CDR2 (germline): SGHTA, FQGNSA. The CDR3 has 15 amino acids. As DNA, the CDR3 is TGTGCCAGCAGCTCGACCGGGACAGGGGAGGAAAAACTGTTTTTT. Amino acids: CASSSTGTGEEKLFF.

V gene TRBV5-4 combines with J gene TRBJ2-1; TRBD2 matches at 10 bases. Germline trimming cut 5 bases from V and 5 bases from J; bases unmatched to any gene: 7. The CDR3 loop spans 15 amino acids. The germline V gene has CDR1 SGHNT and CDR2 YYREEE (reference sequence). CDR3 sequence: CASRPGLAFDNEQFF. CDR3 sequence (DNA): TGTGCCAGCAGGCCGGGACTAGCGTTTGACAATGAGCAGTTCTTC.

The chain has TRBV6-1 and TRBJ2-3, with a tentative D call TRBD2 (5 bases). V was cut by 0 bases and J by 1 base, with 5 bases left in between. CDR3 length equals 14 residues. In germline, CDR1 is MNHNS, CDR2 SASEGT. CDR3 sequence reads: CASSEAGGTDTQYF. CDR3 coding DNA: TGTGCCAGCAGTGAAGCGGGAGGCACAGATACGCAGTATTTT.

This sequence joins TRBV18 and TRBJ2-2, with a tentative D call TRBD1 (5 bases). Germline CDR1 is KGHSH and CDR2 is LQKENI. The CDR3 has 13 amino acids. With 6 bases removed from V and 6 bases from J, the gap between germline ends came to 11 bases. CDR3 sequence (DNA): TGTGCCAGCTCCGAAGGGGCGCCCGGGGAGCTGTTTTTT. Its protein product is CASSEGAPGELFF.

The chain recombines TRBV19 with TRBJ2-1, with 9 bases identical to TRBD2. The CDR3 length is 17 residues. CDR1 is LNHDA, CDR2 SQIVND, per germline (reference sequence). With V trimmed by 7 bases and J by 0 bases, 10 bases remained unmatched. The DNA for the CDR3 is TGTGCCAGTAAGGTCAGCGGGGGGATCAGCTCCTACAATGAGCAGTTCTTC. Protein: CASKVSGGISSYNEQFF.

This clone came up once. The rearrangement uses TRBV18 and TRBJ2-5, with 7 bases matching TRBD2. The CDR3 loop spans 14 amino acids. Unmatched junction bases numbered 2, after V lost 4 bases and J lost 0 bases. Germline CDR1 reads KGHSH; CDR2 reads LQKENI. CDR3 amino acids: CASSLAGNQETQYF. The DNA for the CDR3 is TGTGCCAGCTCACTAGCGGGTAACCAAGAGACCCAGTACTTC.

This clone was counted a single time. The rearrangement joins TRBV18 to TRBJ1-3; D is unclear. The CDR3 contains 15 residues. CDR1 is KGHSH, CDR2 LQKENI, per germline. Deletions cut 2 bases from V and 0 bases from J, with 8 bases between. Written as DNA, the CDR3 is TGTGCCAGCTCACCAGAGCAGGTCTCTGGAAACACCATATATTTT. Translated, it gives CASSPEQVSGNTIYF.

The genes are TRBV5-4 and TRBJ1-2, with a weak D call TRBD1 (6 bases). The germline gives CDR1 SGHNT, CDR2 YYREEE (reference sequence). V was trimmed by 0 bases and J by 4 bases, leaving 13 bases between them. The CDR3 length is 15 residues. The CDR3 nucleotides read TGTGCCAGCAGCTTGGGGACAGCAACCTTCTATGGCTACACCTTC. The encoded protein is CASSLGTATFYGYTF.

This clone was seen only a few times. V gene TRBV6-6 combines with J gene TRBJ2-7; TRBD1 aligns across 11 bases. Per germline, CDR1 MNHNY and CDR2 SVGAGI (reference sequence). The CDR3 loop spans 15 amino acids. Germline trimming cut 2 bases from V and 2 bases from J; bases unmatched to any gene: 2. This chain's CDR3 is CASSYGQGATYEQYF. CDR3 DNA: TGTGCCAGCAGTTACGGACAGGGGGCTACCTACGAGCAGTACTTC.

The chain recombines TRBV27 with TRBJ1-4, with TRBD1 identical over 8 bases. The J segment lost 2 bases and the V segment lost 2 bases, leaving 10 bases of the junction unmatched. Germline lookup yields CDR1 MNHEY and CDR2 SMNVEV (reference sequence). This CDR3 comprises 18 residues. Here the CDR3 DNA reads TGTGCCAGCAGTTTAGGGGGCAGGGGGCTGGCTACTAATGAAAAACTGTTTTTT. This sequence encodes CASSLGGRGLATNEKLFF.